The 14 T cell receptor beta chains in this list originate from one sample, sequenced in a study of blood T cell repertoires in COVID-19. Sequencing was performed with immunoSEQ multiplex PCR; in TCRdb, only in-frame clones are kept and a portion is missing. The sample holds 150,000 or so clones, 70% to 90% seen once. The sequencing input was peripheral blood. The receptors here all came from a man aged 55-75 years with active or convalescent COVID-19.

The gene calls are TRBV28 and TRBJ2-4; tentatively, D is TRBD2 (5 bases). V dropped 7 bases and J dropped 0 bases, with 16 bases sitting between them. The CDR3 consists of 16 residues. Germline V lookup: CDR1 MDHEN, CDR2 SYDVKM. CDR3: CASKLTGDIAKNIQYF. DNA for the CDR3: TGTGCCAGCAAACTTACCGGGGATATAGCCAAAAACATTCAGTACTTC.

The V call is TRBV19, the J call TRBJ1-4; D is undetermined. With 4 bases removed from V and 6 bases from J, the gap between germline ends came to 9 bases. The germline V gene encodes CDR1 LNHDA and CDR2 SQIVND (reference sequence). The CDR3 has 13 amino acids. The CDR3 bases are TGTGCCAGTAGTAGCGGGGTTCATGAAAAACTGTTTTTT. Encoded protein: CASSSGVHEKLFF.

The chain recombines TRBV18 with TRBJ2-7; D call uncertain. Germline-derived CDR1 and CDR2 are KGHSH and LQKENI. V was trimmed by 4 bases and J by 3 bases, leaving 4 bases between them. This CDR3 contains 11 residues. The CDR3 loop is CASSLGYEQYF. The CDR3 bases are TGTGCCAGCTCACTCGGCTACGAGCAGTACTTC. The whole variable domain, filled in from reference TRBV18 and TRBJ2-7, reads NAGVMQNPRHLVRRRGQEARLRCSPMKGHSHVYWYRQLPEEGLKFMVYLQKENIIDESGMPKERFSAEFPKEGPSILRIQQVVRGDSAAYFCASSLGYEQYFGPGTRLTVT.

This clone showed up just once. V gene TRBV18 combines with J gene TRBJ1-1, with a tentative D call TRBD1 (5 bases). V dropped 8 bases and J dropped 0 bases, with 13 bases sitting between them. Germline values: CDR1 KGHSH, CDR2 LQKENI. The CDR3 loop spans 14 amino acids. CDR3 in amino acids: CASTGDSLNTEAFF. The CDR3 nucleotides are TGTGCCAGCACGGGGGACTCTCTGAACACTGAAGCTTTCTTT.

This clone was recorded at least ten times. The chain combines TRBV25-1 with TRBJ2-1, with D possibly being TRBD1 (6 bases). The V and J ends lost 5 bases and 9 bases respectively, with 11 bases between them. The CDR3 spans 12 residues. Looked up from germline, CDR1 is MGHDK and CDR2 is SYGVNS. The DNA of the CDR3 is TGTGCCAGCAGTTCACAGGGTGGTGAGCAGTTCTTC. It specifies CASSSQGGEQFF.

CDR3 in DNA: TGCAGCGTCAACGGACTAGCGGGAGCGGAGACCCAGTACTTC. Its protein product is CSVNGLAGAETQYF. This chain uses TRBV29-1 with TRBJ2-5; 13 bases agree with TRBD2. The ends lost 6 bases at V and 5 bases at J; junction bases unmatched: 6. Germline V gene lookup returns CDR1 SQVTM and CDR2 ANQGSEA. The CDR3 is 14 amino acids. The variable domain in full, completed from reference TRBV29-1 and TRBJ2-5, reads SAVISQKPSRDICQRGTSLTIQCQVDSQVTMMFWYRQQPGQSLTLIATANQGSEATYESGFVIDKFPISRPNLTFSTLTVSNMSPEDSSIYLCSVNGLAGAETQYFGPGTRLLVL.

V is TRBV5-1 and J is TRBJ2-5; TRBD1 might be the D (6 bases). Germline V gene lookup returns CDR1 SGHRS and CDR2 YFSETQ. The V and J ends lost 0 bases and 2 bases respectively, with 11 bases between them. This CDR3 region has 15 residues. CDR3 amino acids: CASSLEQGSQETQYF. Written as DNA, the CDR3 is TGCGCCAGCAGCTTGGAACAGGGATCACAAGAGACCCAGTACTTC.

This clone appeared a few times. This sequence joins TRBV7-3 and TRBJ2-1, with unresolved D. Trimming stripped 5 bases from V and 7 bases from J, with 15 bases between. Germline CDR1 is SGHTA and CDR2 is FQGTGA. The CDR3 contains 14 residues. CDR3 in amino acids: CASSLLGPLNEQFF. CDR3 sequence (DNA): TGTGCCAGCAGCCTCCTGGGCCCACTTAATGAGCAGTTCTTC.

The V gene is TRBV7-9, the J gene TRBJ1-2; D remains ambiguous. Germline-derived CDR1 and CDR2 are SEHNR and FQNEAQ (reference sequence). This CDR3 region has 14 residues. The V end lost 5 bases, the J end lost 6 bases, and 16 bases lay between the germline ends. DNA of the CDR3: TGTGCCAGCAGCCCTTCGGGGAAGGGAAATGGCTACACCTTC. This translates into CASSPSGKGNGYTF.

J is TRBJ1-6 and V is TRBV27; the match to TRBD1 covers 10 bases. The ends lost 6 bases at V and 10 bases at J; junction bases unmatched: 6. The CDR3 is 14 residues long. CDR1 MNHEY and CDR2 SMNVEV come from the germline V gene (reference sequence). In DNA, the CDR3 is TGTGCCAGCAGCTCCGGGACAGGGGTCTCACCCCTCCACTTT. Its protein is CASSSGTGVSPLHF.

The chain has TRBV29-1 and TRBJ1-1; weak D call: TRBD1 (5 bases). Trimming took off 3 bases at V and 7 bases at J, with 12 bases between the two ends. CDR3 length equals 12 residues. Looked up from germline, CDR1 is SQVTM and CDR2 is ANQGSEA. Here the CDR3 DNA reads TGCAGCGTTGAGGGGCCGGGGGTTGAAGCTTTCTTT. Translated, it gives CSVEGPGVEAFF. Full variable domain (remainder filled in from reference TRBV29-1 and TRBJ1-1): SAVISQKPSRDICQRGTSLTIQCQVDSQVTMMFWYRQQPGQSLTLIATANQGSEATYESGFVIDKFPISRPNLTFSTLTVSNMSPEDSSIYLCSVEGPGVEAFFGQGTRLTVV.

The rearrangement joins TRBV30 to TRBJ2-5; the D is unclear. Trimming stripped 1 base from V and 1 base from J, with 7 bases between. This CDR3 has 13 amino acids. From germline, CDR1 is GTSNPN and CDR2 SVGIG (reference sequence). CDR3 DNA: TGTGCCTGGAGTGGGAGCCCCCAAGAGACCCAGTACTTC. It codes for CAWSGSPQETQYF.

This chain links TRBV6-5 with TRBJ1-1; maybe TRBD1 (6 bases). The CDR3 sequence is 15 residues long. Germline V gives CDR1 MNHEY, CDR2 SVGAGI. V lost 3 bases and J 4 bases, leaving 15 bases between the germline ends. In nucleotides, the CDR3 is TGTGCCAGCAGTTATATCAGGGGCCCGGGCACTGAAGCTTTCTTT. This codes for CASSYIRGPGTEAFF.

This clone was counted a few times. CDR3 bases: TGTGCCAGCAGTTACTCGGCGGGACTCTCCTACGAGCAGTACTTC. This sequence encodes CASSYSAGLSYEQYF. The chain combines TRBV6-5 with TRBJ2-7, with D tentatively TRBD2 (6 bases). This CDR3 spans 15 amino acids. Per the germline V gene, CDR1 is MNHEY and CDR2 is SVGAGI. V was cut by 0 bases and J by 0 bases, with 9 bases left in between.